The 19 T cell receptor beta chains reported below all come from one sample, sequenced in a study of glioma-infiltrating T cells. The iRepertoire nested amplicon-rescue multiplex PCR amplified TCR alpha and beta CDR3s from RNA. Via MiXCR, TCRdb re-called the multiplex PCR reads, giving one row per CDR3 protein. This sample has 100,000 to 150,000 distinct CDR3 sequences, with about 25% found just once. The sequenced material came from glioma tissue, nonneoplastic brain tissue, or PBMCs (not recorded which). The receptors originated from a human donor with low-grade glioma or glioblastoma, undergoing nonglioma brain surgery, or in good health (not recorded which).

This clonotype was detected ten times or more. This chain connects TRBV28 to TRBJ2-7; possibly TRBD2 for D (6 bases). Germline V gives CDR1 MDHEN, CDR2 SYDVKM. This CDR3 has 13 amino acids. With 4 bases removed from V and 9 bases from J, the gap between germline ends came to 16 bases. Here the CDR3 DNA reads TGTGCCAGCAGTTCGGGACTTAAGTTCTGGCAGTACGTC. Translated: CASSSGLKFWQYV.

This clonotype was seen only once. Possible read error: a much larger clone is one base away. The J gene is TRBJ2-7, the V gene TRBV27, with 9 bases identical to TRBD2. The germline V gene has CDR1 MNHEY and CDR2 SMNVEV (reference sequence). The J segment lost 10 bases and the V segment lost 6 bases, leaving 16 bases of the junction unmatched. The CDR3 runs 15 residues. CDR3 coding DNA: TGTGCCAGCAGAGCACTAGCGGGTGCACAGGAGACCCAGTACGTC. Encoded protein: CASRALAGAQETQYV.

A few counts support this clonotype. The chain has TRBV25-1 and TRBJ1-6; a weak D match, TRBD1 (6 bases). The CDR3 contains 17 residues. Trimming left V 3 bases short and J 7 bases short, with 19 bases between. Germline V gene data show CDR1 as MGHDK and CDR2 as SYGVNS. CDR3 DNA: TGTGCCAGCAGTGACGCGAAGACGGACAGAAAAAATTCACCCCTCCACTTT. Translating gives CASSDAKTDRKNSPLHF.

The rearrangement uses TRBV20-1 and TRBJ1-3, with 8 bases aligning to TRBD1. V lost 2 bases to trimming and J lost 4 bases; unmatched junction nucleotides: 4. The V gene's germline CDR1 is DFQATT and CDR2 SNEGSKA (reference sequence). The CDR3 contains 14 residues. The CDR3 DNA is TGCAGTGCTAGACAGACAGGGGACGGAAACACCATATATTTT. This encodes CSARQTGDGNTIYF.

The V gene is TRBV3-1, the J gene TRBJ2-6, with unresolved D. This CDR3 region has 16 residues. The germline CDR1 and CDR2 sequences are LGHDT and YNNKEL (reference sequence). V dropped 0 bases and J dropped 0 bases, with 6 bases sitting between them. The CDR3 sequence: CASSQEGASGANVLTF. In DNA form, the CDR3 reads TGTGCCAGCAGCCAAGAGGGTGCCTCTGGGGCCAACGTCCTGACTTTC. Supplemented by reference TRBV3-1 and TRBJ2-6, the full variable domain reads DTAVSQTPKYLVTQMGNDKSIKCEQNLGHDTMYWYKQDSKKFLKIMFSYNNKELIINETVPNRFSPKSPDKAHLNLHINSLELGDSAVYFCASSQEGASGANVLTFGAGSRLTVL.

There are a few counts of this clonotype. This sequence joins TRBV7-9 and TRBJ1-1, with D maybe TRBD1 (6 bases). V was trimmed by 5 bases and J by 3 bases, leaving 13 bases between them. The germline gives CDR1 SEHNR, CDR2 FQNEAQ (reference sequence). This CDR3 region has 14 residues. The CDR3 DNA reads as TGTGCCAGCAGCAGAAGACAGGACGACACTGAAGCTTTCTTT. Residues: CASSRRQDDTEAFF.

The chain links TRBV3-1 to TRBJ2-7, with 7 bases that match TRBD2. Germline V gene lookup returns CDR1 LGHDT and CDR2 YNNKEL (reference sequence). The CDR3 covers 15 residues. J lost 0 bases, V lost 4 bases, and 6 bases had no gene match. Written as DNA, the CDR3 is TGTGCCAGCAGCCCTGCTCGGGGGGTCTCCTACGAGCAGTACGTC. Translation gives CASSPARGVSYEQYV.

This chain connects TRBV29-1 to TRBJ1-2; no clear D. Germline CDR1 reads SQVTM; CDR2 reads ANQGSEA. V lost 4 bases to trimming and J lost 8 bases, with 11 bases between them. The CDR3 runs to 11 residues. CDR3 DNA: TGCAGCGTTGTCAGGTCAGAGGGCTACACCTTC. Translation gives CSVVRSEGYTF.

This chain joins TRBV28 and TRBJ2-2, with TRBD1 matching 9 bases. The CDR3 runs to 16 residues. Losses at the gene ends were 1 base for V and 6 bases for J; bases not matched to a gene: 6. Germline V lookup: CDR1 MDHEN, CDR2 SYDVKM. CDR3 sequence (DNA): TGTGCCAGCAGTTTATCGGGACAGGGACGTTCCGGGGAGCTGTTTTTT. It yields the protein CASSLSGQGRSGELFF.

The J gene is TRBJ2-5, the V gene TRBV28; tentative D call: TRBD1 (6 bases). The CDR3 length is 13 residues. V was trimmed by 5 bases and J by 2 bases, leaving 9 bases between them. CDR1 is MDHEN, CDR2 SYDVKM, per germline. The CDR3 nucleotides are TGTGCCAGCAGTCGGGACACTCAAGAGACCCAGTACTTC. It is translated as CASSRDTQETQYF.

In regard to this clonotype: This may be a read error, as it is one base from a much larger clone. The rearrangement uses TRBV20-1 and TRBJ1-2; 7 nucleotides agree with TRBD1. After removal of 6 bases from V and 2 bases from J, the junction contained 6 bases not matched to a gene. Per germline, CDR1 DFQATT and CDR2 SNEGSKA (reference sequence). The CDR3 covers 13 residues. Written as DNA, the CDR3 is TGCAGTGCACCTCGACAGGGCAACTATGGCTACACCTTC. Translating it yields CSAPRQGNYGYTF.

This clonotype was counted many times. V usage is TRBV28 and J usage is TRBJ2-3, with TRBD2 identical over 7 bases. The V and J ends lost 5 bases and 1 base, in that order; junction bases with no gene match: 12. Per germline, CDR1 MDHEN and CDR2 SYDVKM. The CDR3 has 17 amino acids. In DNA form, the CDR3 reads TGTGCCAGCAGTCGACTTCTGACTAGCTTCGGCACAGATACGCAGTATTTT. Protein product: CASSRLLTSFGTDTQYF.

This clonotype appeared a few times. The chain combines TRBV20-1 with TRBJ1-1; 7 bases agree with TRBD1. The CDR3 contains 13 residues. Germline V gene sequence: CDR1 DFQATT, CDR2 SNEGSKA (reference sequence). CDR3 sequence: CSRTGSMNTEAFF. In DNA, the CDR3 is TGCAGCCGGACAGGAAGTATGAACACTGAAGCTTTCTTT.

This rearrangement joins TRBV5-1 to TRBJ2-1, with 9 bases lining up with TRBD2. The CDR3 spans 14 residues. Losses at the gene ends were 5 bases for V and 8 bases for J; bases not matched to a gene: 8. CDR1 and CDR2 (germline): SGHRS, YFSETQ. CDR3 sequence: CASRSSGGSHEQFF. In DNA, the CDR3 is TGCGCCAGCAGATCGAGCGGGGGGTCCCATGAGCAGTTCTTC.

This clonotype was observed a few times. This CDR3 reads CASWRGSSTDTQYF. The CDR3 region has the DNA TGTGCCAGCTGGCGGGGGTCTAGCACAGATACGCAGTATTTT. J is TRBJ2-3 and V is TRBV5-4; 7 nucleotides agree with TRBD2. Germline V gives CDR1 SGHNT, CDR2 YYREEE (reference sequence). The CDR3 runs 14 residues. Trimming cost V 7 bases and J 0 bases; bases outside gene matches: 5.

This clonotype was seen only a few times. The chain has TRBV4-1 and TRBJ2-1, with D tentatively TRBD1 or TRBD2 (6 bases each). Germline CDR1 MGHRA, CDR2 YSYEKL. V lost 5 bases and J lost 8, with 22 bases in between. This CDR3 comprises 16 residues. CDR3 loop: CASSVLGRGRAHEQFF. The DNA for the CDR3 is TGCGCCAGCAGCGTTTTGGGACGGGGGCGAGCACATGAGCAGTTCTTC.

The J gene is TRBJ1-1, the V gene TRBV19; D is perhaps TRBD1 (5 bases). The V end lost 1 base, the J end lost 3 bases, and 12 bases lay between the germline ends. CDR1 is LNHDA and CDR2 is SQIVND in the germline V gene (reference sequence). The CDR3 is 15 residues long. The chain's CDR3 is CASSIGATAHTEAFF. Written as DNA, the CDR3 is TGTGCCAGTAGTATAGGGGCGACAGCGCACACTGAAGCTTTCTTT. Combining the CDR3 with reference TRBV19 and TRBJ1-1 gives the whole variable domain DGGITQSPKYLFRKEGQNVTLSCEQNLNHDAMYWYRQDPGQGLRLIYYSQIVNDFQKGDIAEGYSVSREKKESFPLTVTSAQKNPTAFYLCASSIGATAHTEAFFGQGTRLTVV.

This clonotype was seen at least ten times. The chain has TRBV6-6 and TRBJ2-1; a possible D gene is TRBD1 (6 bases). Germline V lookup: CDR1 MNHNY, CDR2 SVGAGI (reference sequence). V lost 2 bases to trimming and J lost 0 bases, with 11 bases between them. The CDR3 is made up of 16 amino acids. The DNA for the CDR3 is TGTGCCAGCAGTTACGGGACATTTTCCTCCTACAATGAGCAGTTCTTC. It specifies CASSYGTFSSYNEQFF.

This clonotype was found many times. The chain joins TRBV6-1 to TRBJ2-3; 10 bases align to TRBD1. Per the germline V gene, CDR1 is MNHNS and CDR2 is SASEGT. With V trimmed by 6 bases and J by 5 bases, 11 bases remained unmatched. This CDR3 has 16 residues. The CDR3 bases are TGTGCCAGCAGGGCCCGGGACAGGGGTTGGAGAGATACGCAGTATTTT. Protein sequence: CASRARDRGWRDTQYF.